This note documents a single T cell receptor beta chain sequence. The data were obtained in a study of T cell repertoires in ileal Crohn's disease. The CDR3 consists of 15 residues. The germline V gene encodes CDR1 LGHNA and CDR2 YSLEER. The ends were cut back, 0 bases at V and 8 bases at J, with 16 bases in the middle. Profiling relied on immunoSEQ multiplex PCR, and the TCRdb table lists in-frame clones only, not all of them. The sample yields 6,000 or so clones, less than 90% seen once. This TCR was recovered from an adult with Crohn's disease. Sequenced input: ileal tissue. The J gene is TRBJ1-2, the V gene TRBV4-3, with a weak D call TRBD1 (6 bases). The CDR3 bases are TGCGCCAGCAGCCAAGATCTCGGAACAGGGTGGGGCTACACCTTC. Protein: CASSQDLGTGWGYTF.